Only one count was recorded for the clone carrying this TCR beta chain. This entry comes from a study of blood T cell repertoires in COVID-19. Study context: There were acute and convalescent COVID-19 samples, and they came from the United States, Italy and Spain. The analysed material was cDNA or gDNA that came from T cells, B-cell-depleted T cells, or PBMCs.

Study processing details: Amplification of reference gene primers was used by the study to estimate nucleated cell counts. Measured with immunoSEQ multiplex PCR; TCRdb has only the in-frame clones, and not every one. That table gives V, J and clone size, and the DNA gave D and trimming. The sample lists around 310,000 clones; approximately 90% were seen once. This sequence originates from a woman in her 50s with active or convalescent COVID-19. Sequenced: peripheral blood.

Here the CDR3 DNA reads TGTGCCAGCAGCCAAGAATTGCTAGCGGGGGGAAACACAGATACGCAGTATTTT. Translating it yields CASSQELLAGGNTDTQYF. The chain joins TRBV4-2 to TRBJ2-3; 11 bases are shared with TRBD2. Germline CDR1 and CDR2: LGHNA and YNFKEQ. Losses at the gene ends were 0 bases for V and 2 bases for J; bases not matched to a gene: 7. The CDR3 spans 18 residues.